This entry lists 16 T cell receptor beta chains sequenced from one sample in a study of cytomegalovirus exposure and HLA in healthy donors. The PCR was carried out with 60 Vbeta primers and 13 Jbeta primers. Assay used: immunoSEQ multiplex PCR; TCRdb lists only in-frame clones, some missing. This sample has 65,000 to 90,000 clones, with 86% found just once. The sequenced sample consisted of PBMCs. These receptors originate from a woman in her twenties or thirties in good health and CMV-seronegative.

This chain links TRBV7-3 with TRBJ2-3, with a tentative D call TRBD2 (6 bases). Per germline, CDR1 SGHTA and CDR2 FQGTGA. V lost 0 bases to trimming and J lost 5 bases, with 6 bases between them. The CDR3 spans 13 residues. CDR3 loop: CASSLTGGDTQYF. In nucleotides, the CDR3 is TGTGCCAGCAGCTTAACCGGGGGAGATACGCAGTATTTT.

The chain combines TRBV9 with TRBJ1-4; a weak D match, TRBD1 (6 bases). Per the germline V gene, CDR1 is SGDLS and CDR2 is YYNGEE. The V end was cut by 1 base, the J end by 0 bases, with 16 bases between. There are 18 residues in the CDR3. CDR3 sequence reads: CASSVSPRTAATNEKLFF. In DNA form, the CDR3 reads TGTGCCAGCAGCGTATCCCCCCGGACAGCCGCAACTAATGAAAAACTGTTTTTT.

The chain couples TRBV18 to TRBJ2-5; 9 nucleotides line up with TRBD1. The assigned J gene may be wrong: the sequence end matches TRBJ2-7 better. Germline assignment: CDR1 KGHSH and CDR2 LQKENI. The CDR3 contains 14 residues. The CDR3 is CASSLRDRDHEQYF. CDR3 DNA: TGTGCCAGCTCACTCCGGGACAGGGACCACGAGCAGTACTTC.

V and J are TRBV7-9 and TRBJ1-1, with a tentative D call TRBD1 (6 bases). Germline V gene data show CDR1 as SEHNR and CDR2 as FQNEAQ (reference sequence). This CDR3 spans 15 amino acids. V lost 5 bases and J 8 bases, leaving 21 bases between the germline ends. As DNA, the CDR3 is TGTGCCAGCAGCCCGAACCAGGGGTTCGGCCCCGAAGCTTTCTTT. Translated: CASSPNQGFGPEAFF.

V usage is TRBV29-1 and J usage is TRBJ1-1, with 10 nucleotides matching TRBD1. Germline V gene lookup returns CDR1 SQVTM and CDR2 ANQGSEA. This CDR3 is 16 amino acids long. V lost 1 base to trimming and J lost 0 bases; unmatched junction nucleotides: 5. CDR3: CSVEGTGGFMNTEAFF. CDR3 bases: TGCAGCGTTGAAGGGACAGGGGGTTTCATGAACACTGAAGCTTTCTTT. Full variable domain (missing parts from reference TRBV29-1 and TRBJ1-1): SAVISQKPSRDICQRGTSLTIQCQVDSQVTMMFWYRQQPGQSLTLIATANQGSEATYESGFVIDKFPISRPNLTFSTLTVSNMSPEDSSIYLCSVEGTGGFMNTEAFFGQGTRLTVV.

V and J are TRBV9 and TRBJ1-2; tentative D call: TRBD1 (6 bases). The CDR3 is made up of 16 amino acids. Germline assignment: CDR1 SGDLS and CDR2 YYNGEE. V was shortened by 4 bases and J by 0 bases, with 16 bases between the two germline ends. The CDR3 here is CASSSRQVGPNYGYTF. DNA of the CDR3: TGTGCCAGCAGCTCGCGACAGGTCGGGCCTAACTATGGCTACACCTTC.

This clone is a singleton in its sample. V is TRBV5-6 and J is TRBJ2-7; tentative D call: TRBD1 (6 bases). The germline CDR1 and CDR2 sequences are SGHDT and YYEEEE. This CDR3 spans 14 amino acids. Trimming cost V 0 bases and J 3 bases, with 10 bases left between them. As DNA, the CDR3 is TGTGCCAGCAGCTTGGGAGTAGGGGGCTACGAGCAGTACTTC. It codes for CASSLGVGGYEQYF.

V gene TRBV28 combines with J gene TRBJ2-5, with 7 bases matching TRBD1. Near its end, the DNA agrees better with TRBJ2-7, so the J call may be wrong. CDR3 length: 13 amino acids. Per germline, CDR1 MDHEN and CDR2 SYDVKM. CDR3 DNA: TGTGCCACAACCGGGACAGAACGCTACGAGCAGTACTTC. It is translated as CATTGTERYEQYF.

This chain uses TRBV30 with TRBJ1-2; TRBD1 is a possible D gene (6 bases). CDR3 length: 14 residues. V shed 8 bases and J shed 3 bases, with 19 bases lying between them. Looked up from germline, CDR1 is GTSNPN and CDR2 is SVGIG (reference sequence). The CDR3 region is CAARGGAKDYGYTF. DNA of the CDR3: TGTGCCGCCCGAGGGGGGGCGAAGGACTATGGCTACACCTTC.

The rearrangement uses TRBV19 and TRBJ1-5; D call uncertain. Germline CDR1 and CDR2: LNHDA and SQIVND (reference sequence). V lost 5 bases, J lost 1 base, and 12 bases lay in between. The CDR3 loop spans 15 amino acids. CDR3 sequence reads: CASSSYRVSNQPQHF. As DNA, the CDR3 is TGTGCCAGTAGTTCTTACCGGGTGAGCAATCAGCCCCAGCATTTT.

J is TRBJ2-7 and V is TRBV15, with 8 bases lining up with TRBD2. Unmatched junction bases numbered 3, after V lost 2 bases and J lost 0 bases. Germline assignment: CDR1 LNHNV and CDR2 YYDKDF (reference sequence). The length of the CDR3 is 15 residues. CDR3 region: CATSRLAGTSYEQYF. The CDR3 DNA follows: TGTGCCACCAGCAGACTAGCGGGTACCTCCTACGAGCAGTACTTC.

The J gene is TRBJ1-1, the V gene TRBV7-9; D perhaps matches TRBD1 (6 bases). The germline CDR1 and CDR2 sequences are SEHNR and FQNEAQ (reference sequence). This CDR3 is built from 16 residues. V lost 4 bases to trimming and J lost 0 bases, with 15 bases between them. The CDR3 sequence is CASSSSRTAMNTEAFF. The CDR3 coding sequence is TGTGCCAGCAGCTCCTCCCGGACAGCCATGAACACTGAAGCTTTCTTT.

The rearrangement joins TRBV11-2 to TRBJ1-1, with TRBD1 matching over 7 bases. Germline assignment: CDR1 SGHAT and CDR2 FQNNGV. This CDR3 has 15 amino acids. V lost 5 bases and J lost 1; bases outside the gene matches: 7. The CDR3 spells CASSTRTGPNTEAFF. In nucleotides, the CDR3 is TGTGCCAGCAGCACCCGGACAGGACCGAACACTGAAGCTTTCTTT.

There are a few counts of this clone. The chain links TRBV7-2 to TRBJ2-5; a weak D match, TRBD1 (6 bases). Trimming took off 6 bases at V and 8 bases at J, with 13 bases between the two ends. The CDR3 totals 12 residues. The V gene's germline CDR1 is SGHTA and CDR2 FQGNSA. CDR3 residues: CASSPGHGTQYF. The CDR3 region has the DNA TGTGCCAGCAGTCCGGGACATGGCACCCAGTACTTC.

This clone is a singleton in its sample. V is TRBV4-1 and J is TRBJ1-2, with a weak D call TRBD1 (5 bases). The V end was cut by 1 base, the J end by 4 bases, with 16 bases between. This CDR3 has 16 residues. In germline, CDR1 is MGHRA, CDR2 YSYEKL. The CDR3 loop is CASSQAGKPIFYGYTF. DNA of the CDR3: TGCGCCAGCAGCCAAGCAGGGAAACCGATTTTCTATGGCTACACCTTC.

This rearrangement joins TRBV7-6 to TRBJ2-7, with TRBD2 matching over 7 bases. The CDR3 sequence is 16 residues long. Trimming cost V 0 bases and J 0 bases; bases outside gene matches: 5. CDR1 is SGHVS, CDR2 FNYEAQ, per germline. The CDR3 sequence is CASSLANSGSSYEQYF. The CDR3 DNA sequence: TGTGCCAGCAGCTTAGCGAATAGCGGGTCCTCCTACGAGCAGTACTTC.